This T cell receptor (beta chain) emerged from a study of response to subunit inactivated influenza vaccine. Notes on the study in general: Each seasonal influenza vaccination, the authors suggested, recruits few new T cells.

TCRdb re-called the RT-PCR reads through MiXCR, storing one row per CDR3 protein. The sample contains around 650,000 distinct CDR3 sequences, around 16% of which appear only once. V shed 0 bases and J shed 3 bases, with 9 bases lying between them. This CDR3 comprises 15 residues. Germline CDR1 KGHSH, CDR2 LQKENI. This clonotype was counted between two and nine times. Its antigen is not known. Sequencing used PBMCs from blood, obtained about 12 days after vaccination. This receptor was identified in a man aged 50 or older who received an inactivated influenza vaccine. The chain joins TRBV18 to TRBJ2-1; D may be TRBD2 (5 bases). The CDR3 region has the DNA TGTGCCAGCTCACCACCGAGCGGATACTACAATGAGCAGTTCTTC. It specifies CASSPPSGYYNEQFF. The variable domain in full, with the rest retrieved from reference TRBV18 and TRBJ2-1, is NAGVMQNPRHLVRRRGQEARLRCSPMKGHSHVYWYRQLPEEGLKFMVYLQKENIIDESGMPKERFSAEFPKEGPSILRIQQVVRGDSAAYFCASSPPSGYYNEQFFGPGTRLTVL.